A selection of T cell receptor beta chains follows, all from one sample in a study of shared clonotypes between healthy human individuals. The assay was immunoSEQ multiplex PCR, and TCRdb's table has in-frame clones only and misses some. The table shows some 2,000,000 clones, with approximately 96% occurring only once. The sample taken for sequencing was naive CD4+ T cells sorted from blood. These receptor sequences come from a man younger than 35 in good health. Each CDR3 is given with its conserved first and last residue. D genes are given only for firm matches. Expanded clones are given a class, and other clones once, few, many or no size at all.

d_call | clone_size | j_call | v_call | cdr3_aa | cdr3_nt
- | - | TRBJ1-1 | TRBV30 | CAWSRGWNTEAFF | TGTGCCTGGAGCAGGGGTTGGAACACTGAAGCTTTCTTT
- | - | TRBJ1-4 | TRBV13 | CASSNLAGGKLFF | TGTGCCAGCAGTAATTTAGCGGGTGGAAAACTGTTTTTT
- | - | TRBJ1-6 | TRBV25-1 | CASSESIGVSPLHF | TGTGCCAGCAGTGAATCTATTGGGGTTTCACCCCTCCACTTT
- | - | TRBJ1-1 | TRBV4-3 | CASSQDGGTEAFF | TGCGCCAGCAGCCAAGACGGGGGGACTGAAGCTTTCTTT
TRBD1 | - | TRBJ1-6 | TRBV7-9 | CASSLMDREGSPLHF | TGTGCCAGCAGCTTAATGGACAGGGAGGGTTCACCCCTCCACTTT
- | - | TRBJ1-1 | TRBV10-1 | CASSPARRTEAFF | TGCGCCAGCAGTCCCGCCCGGAGGACTGAAGCTTTCTTT
TRBD2 | - | TRBJ2-3 | TRBV5-1 | CASTRTGGRTDTQYF | TGCGCCAGCACCAGGACGGGGGGACGCACAGATACGCAGTATTTT
- | - | TRBJ1-4 | TRBV2 | CASSRGGDSRYF | TGTGCCAGCAGTCGCGGGGGGGACTCCAGATATTTT
TRBD1 | few | TRBJ1-2 | TRBV19 | CASSRAGTGYGYTF | TGTGCCAGTAGTAGGGCTGGGACAGGGTATGGCTACACCTTC
TRBD2 | - | TRBJ2-3 | TRBV9 | CASSVASGGSTDTQYF | TGTGCCAGCAGCGTAGCAAGCGGGGGTAGCACAGATACGCAGTATTTT
- | - | TRBJ1-3 | TRBV7-3 | CASSPTGFSGNTIYF | TGTGCCAGCAGCCCGACAGGCTTCTCTGGAAACACCATATATTTT
- | - | TRBJ2-5 | TRBV5-1 | CASSLGTGQETQYF | TGCGCCAGCAGCTTAGGGACTGGCCAAGAGACCCAGTACTTC
TRBD1 | - | TRBJ2-5 | TRBV5-1 | CASSLEGQGAGETQYF | TGCGCCAGCAGCTTGGAGGGACAGGGGGCTGGGGAGACCCAGTACTTC
- | - | TRBJ1-2 | TRBV6-1 | CASSALGRNYGYTF | TGTGCCAGCAGTGCCTTAGGGCGAAACTATGGCTACACCTTC
- | - | TRBJ2-1 | TRBV6-1 | CASSGVAYNEQFF | TGTGCCAGCAGCGGGGTCGCCTACAATGAGCAGTTCTTC
- | - | TRBJ1-1 | TRBV6-5 | CASNSGGLNTEAFF | TGTGCCAGCAACTCCGGGGGCCTAAACACTGAAGCTTTCTTT
TRBD1 | - | TRBJ1-1 | TRBV6-6 | CASSRGQGARTEAFF | TGTGCCAGCAGTCGTGGACAGGGGGCGAGGACTGAAGCTTTCTTT
TRBD1 | - | TRBJ1-6 | TRBV2 | CASSGTGVNNSPLHF | TGTGCCAGCAGTGGGACAGGGGTTAACAATTCACCCCTCCACTTT
- | - | TRBJ1-1 | TRBV7-2 | CASSLSPGRGTEAFF | TGTGCCAGCAGCTTAAGTCCAGGGAGAGGCACTGAAGCTTTCTTT
TRBD2 | - | TRBJ2-5 | TRBV19 | CASTPTGTSYETQYF | TGTGCCAGTACTCCGACCGGGACTAGCTACGAGACCCAGTACTTC
- | - | TRBJ2-3 | TRBV5-1 | CASSLGGGITDTQYF | TGCGCCAGCAGCTTAGGCGGGGGCATCACAGATACGCAGTATTTT
- | - | TRBJ1-2 | TRBV2 | CASSARYGYTF | TGTGCCAGCAGTGCCCGCTATGGCTACACCTTC
- | - | TRBJ1-1 | TRBV29-1 | CSVEWGASEAFF | TGCAGCGTTGAATGGGGGGCTTCTGAAGCTTTCTTT
- | - | TRBJ1-5 | TRBV2 | CASSELGRSNQPQHF | TGTGCCAGCAGTGAACTGGGACGGAGCAATCAGCCCCAGCATTTT
TRBD2 | - | TRBJ2-7 | TRBV10-1 | CASSGGAGPYEQYF | TGCGCCAGCAGTGGGGGAGCGGGGCCCTACGAGCAGTACTTC
- | - | TRBJ1-6 | TRBV19 | CASNRDSQSSYNSPLHF | TGTGCCAGTAACAGGGACTCTCAAAGCTCCTATAATTCACCCCTCCACTTT
TRBD2 | - | TRBJ2-7 | TRBV10-2 | CASTREVLASPNEQYF | TGCGCCAGCACCAGGGAGGTACTAGCGAGTCCCAACGAGCAGTACTTC
TRBD2 | - | TRBJ2-1 | TRBV19 | CATKTASGSYNEQFF | TGTGCCACAAAAACCGCTAGCGGGAGTTACAATGAGCAGTTCTTC
- | once | TRBJ2-1 | TRBV27 | CASSLSVLRGGEQFF | TGTGCCAGCAGTTTATCCGTCCTTCGTGGGGGCGAGCAGTTCTTC
- | - | TRBJ1-4 | TRBV6-6 | CASSDHSSEKLFF | TGTGCCAGCAGTGACCACAGCTCTGAAAAACTGTTTTTT
TRBD2 | - | TRBJ2-7 | TRBV7-9 | CASSLEFLAEKSYEQYF | TGTGCCAGCAGCTTAGAGTTTCTAGCGGAGAAGTCCTACGAGCAGTACTTC
TRBD2 | - | TRBJ2-3 | TRBV5-4 | CASSLRLADTDTQYF | TGTGCCAGCAGCTTGCGACTAGCGGATACAGATACGCAGTATTTT
TRBD2 | - | TRBJ2-1 | TRBV11-2 | CASSLVETSGKVEQFF | TGTGCCAGCAGCTTAGTTGAGACTAGCGGGAAGGTTGAGCAGTTCTTC
TRBD1 | - | TRBJ1-2 | TRBV6-5 | CASSLDRGRAGYTF | TGTGCCAGCAGCCTCGACAGGGGCAGGGCTGGCTACACCTTC
TRBD1 | - | TRBJ2-7 | TRBV2 | CASSPMGTGKYEQYF | TGTGCCAGCAGTCCCATGGGGACAGGAAAATACGAGCAGTACTTC
TRBD1 | - | TRBJ1-2 | TRBV30 | CAWTLQGAFSYGYTF | TGTGCCTGGACCTTACAGGGGGCCTTTTCCTATGGCTACACCTTC
TRBD2 | - | TRBJ2-3 | TRBV10-3 | CAISEGVLAGGADTQYF | TGTGCCATCAGTGAGGGTGTCCTAGCGGGGGGCGCAGATACGCAGTATTTT
- | - | TRBJ2-3 | TRBV19 | CASTNRQYTDTQYF | TGTGCCAGTACCAATAGGCAGTACACAGATACGCAGTATTTT
TRBD1 | - | TRBJ1-3 | TRBV13 | CASSLGQGALNTIYF | TGTGCCAGCAGCCTCGGACAGGGGGCATTAAACACCATATATTTT
- | - | TRBJ2-5 | TRBV30 | CAWSSAEETQYF | TGTGCCTGGAGTTCGGCAGAAGAGACCCAGTACTTC
TRBD1 | - | TRBJ1-4 | TRBV5-1 | CASSSGTGGNEKLFF | TGCGCCAGCAGCTCAGGGACAGGCGGAAATGAAAAACTGTTTTTT
TRBD1 | - | TRBJ1-2 | TRBV25-1 | CASRQPGQGDGYTF | TGTGCCAGCAGGCAGCCGGGACAGGGTGACGGCTACACCTTC
TRBD1 | - | TRBJ2-6 | TRBV28 | CASSLTGVRSGANVLTF | TGTGCCAGCAGCCTAACAGGGGTCCGCTCTGGGGCCAACGTCCTGACTTTC
- | - | TRBJ2-5 | TRBV11-2 | CASSLYGGPGAQYF | TGTGCCAGCAGCTTATACGGCGGGCCGGGGGCCCAGTACTTC
TRBD2 | - | TRBJ2-2 | TRBV30 | CAWRRLAGPNTGELFF | TGTGCCTGGAGGAGACTAGCGGGGCCGAACACCGGGGAGCTGTTTTTT
- | - | TRBJ2-5 | TRBV30 | CAWGQGSPQETQYF | TGTGCCTGGGGACAAGGGAGCCCCCAAGAGACCCAGTACTTC